Below are 8 T cell receptor beta chains sequenced from a single sample in a study of shared clonotypes between healthy human individuals. Sequenced by immunoSEQ multiplex PCR; TCRdb stores in-frame clones only, minus some. The repertoire holds hundreds of thousands of clones, about 74% seen once, with 10% in the top ten. Sequencing was done on a sample of memory CD4+ T cells sorted from blood. Subset specified: CD45RA-negative fraction. The receptors originated from a man aged 25-45 years in good health.

The rearrangement uses TRBV5-1 and TRBJ2-2; unclear D gene. V was shortened by 5 bases and J by 2 bases, with 16 bases between the two germline ends. Germline-derived CDR1 and CDR2 are SGHRS and YFSETQ. This CDR3 contains 16 residues. CDR3 loop: CASSWSESINTGELFF. The CDR3, as DNA: TGCGCCAGCAGTTGGTCCGAGAGCATTAACACCGGGGAGCTGTTTTTT.

The V call is TRBV5-1, the J call TRBJ2-7; D unresolved. V was trimmed by 0 bases and J by 3 bases, leaving 16 bases between them. Germline V gene lookup returns CDR1 SGHRS and CDR2 YFSETQ. This CDR3 spans 16 amino acids. CDR3 nucleotides: TGCGCCAGCAGCTTGGGAACGGTGGGTCCCCTCTACGAGCAGTACTTC. Its translation: CASSLGTVGPLYEQYF.

The V gene is TRBV13, the J gene TRBJ2-3, with D unresolved. The V gene's germline CDR1 is PRHDT and CDR2 FYEKMQ (reference sequence). This CDR3 spans 12 amino acids. The germline V and J ends were trimmed by 4 bases and 7 bases, with 9 bases remaining between them. The CDR3 DNA sequence: TGTGCCAGCAGCTACGCCCGTAATACGCAGTATTTT. Encoded protein: CASSYARNTQYF.

V usage is TRBV5-4 and J usage is TRBJ2-1, with D possibly matching TRBD2 (5 bases). The CDR3 is 15 amino acids. Per germline, CDR1 SGHNT and CDR2 YYREEE (reference sequence). V was pared by 4 bases and J by 4 bases, with 15 bases between. Here the CDR3 DNA reads TGTGCCAGCAGCAACCGGGATCTCGGGTACAATGAGCAGTTCTTC. It encodes CASSNRDLGYNEQFF.

The chain combines TRBV18 with TRBJ1-1, with a possible D match to TRBD1 (5 bases). CDR1 is KGHSH and CDR2 is LQKENI in the germline V gene. This CDR3 comprises 12 residues. The V end was cut by 2 bases, the J end by 6 bases, with 7 bases between. The CDR3 region is CASSPGGAEAFF. The DNA of the CDR3 is TGTGCCAGCTCACCAGGGGGAGCTGAAGCTTTCTTT.

The CDR3 DNA reads as TGTGCCAGCAGCTTGGGGGGACAGGGCCGTAGGGAGACCCAGTACTTC. Amino acid sequence: CASSLGGQGRRETQYF. The chain uses TRBV7-8 and TRBJ2-5; TRBD1 agrees at 9 bases. V trimming: 3 bases; J trimming: 5 bases; junction bases outside the gene matches: 10. This CDR3 contains 16 residues. Germline V gene lookup returns CDR1 SGHVS and CDR2 FQNEAQ.

The chain has TRBV9 and TRBJ2-2, with D tentatively TRBD1 (5 bases). Germline V gene lookup returns CDR1 SGDLS and CDR2 YYNGEE. The CDR3 extends over 14 amino acids. Trimming took off 1 base at V and 3 bases at J, with 7 bases between the two ends. The CDR3, as DNA: TGTGCCAGCAGCGTATTACAGGACACCGGGGAGCTGTTTTTT. It encodes CASSVLQDTGELFF.

The count of this clone is one. This sequence joins TRBV9 and TRBJ2-1; D not certain. The CDR3 consists of 13 residues. Trimming shortened V by 3 bases and J by 8 bases, and 12 bases separated the two germline ends. CDR1 is SGDLS and CDR2 is YYNGEE in the germline V gene. The CDR3 DNA sequence: TGTGCCAGCAGCGGAAGCCCTGGCGATGAGCAGTTCTTC. Translation: CASSGSPGDEQFF.